Listed below are T cell receptor beta chains from one sample, sequenced in a study of tumor and adjacent non-tumor tissue in lung cancer. TCRdb independently ran MiXCR on the multiplex PCR reads; one entry per CDR3 protein. Of 80,000 or so distinct CDR3 sequences listed, roughly 80% are singletons. Sequencing was done on a sample of distant non-tumor lung tissue. The receptors here all came from a man aged 55 to 70 with non-small cell lung cancer. The CDR3 runs from the conserved cysteine through the conserved F or W. D genes are given only for firm matches. Clone size, where shown, is once, few, many, or a class for clones that have expanded.

v_gene	d_gene	j_gene	abundance	CDR3aa	CDR3nt
TRBV6-1	-	TRBJ1-4	-	CASSEYTSFGASTTNEKLFF	TGTGCCAGCAGTGAATATACTTCTTTCGGGGCCTCGACAACTAATGAAAAACTGTTTTTT
TRBV12-3/TRBV12-4	-	TRBJ2-5	-	CAYSQDWTGAQYF	TGTGCCTACAGTCAGGACTGGACTGGGGCCCAGTACTTC
TRBV29-1	-	TRBJ2-1	-	CSVKKQGLDEQLF	TGCAGCGTAAAAAAACAGGGTTTGGATGAGCAGTTATTC
TRBV20-1	TRBD1	TRBJ1-6	-	CSAARDRAASPLQF	TGCAGTGCTGCCCGGGACAGGGCCGCTTCACCCCTCCAATTT
TRBV11-2	-	TRBJ1-6	-	CASSLDSGPYSPLHF	TGTGCCAGCAGCTTAGATTCCGGACCCTATTCACCCCTCCACTTT
TRBV11-2	-	TRBJ2-7	-	CASSRMRYRTYEQYF	TGTGCCAGCAGCCGAATGCGGTACAGGACCTACGAGCAGTACTTC
TRBV6-5	-	TRBJ2-7	once	CASDDGGVTHYEQYF	TGTGCCAGCGACGATGGGGGAGTCACTCACTACGAGCAGTACTTC
TRBV11-2	-	TRBJ1-2	-	CASSSLGVGAFGYTF	TGTGCTAGCAGCTCCCTTGGGGTTGGAGCCTTCGGCTACACCTTC
TRBV30	-	TRBJ2-7	-	CAWTETRLGQYF	TGTGCCTGGACTGAAACACGTCTCGGGCAGTACTTC
TRBV7-9	-	TRBJ2-5	many	CASRQGGPETQYF	TGTGCCAGCAGACAGGGAGGTCCAGAGACCCAGTACTTC
TRBV20-1	TRBD1	TRBJ1-5	-	CNANDGMTGLLTTNKPQHF	TGCAATGCAAACGATGGGATGACAGGGCTACTGACTACAAATAAGCCCCAGCACTTC
TRBV20-1	-	TRBJ1-5	many	CSAREGPWEQPQHF	TGCAGTGCTAGAGAGGGACCCTGGGAACAGCCCCAGCATTTT
TRBV29-1	-	TRBJ2-3	-	CSVELPGKGYSGGEDTQYF	TGCAGCGTTGAACTTCCGGGAAAGGGGTATTCCGGCGGGGAGGATACGCAGTATTTT
TRBV11-2	-	TRBJ2-3	-	CSSSLSTDMRYF	TGTTCCAGCAGCTTGAGCACAGATATGCGGTATTTT
TRBV2	-	TRBJ1-2	-	CASSYDRQGYTF	TGTGCCAGCAGTTACGATCGTCAGGGCTACACCTTC
TRBV6-5	TRBD1	TRBJ1-5	-	CACSYSGQGSQPQHF	TGTGCCTGCAGTTATAGTGGACAGGGTAGCCAGCCCCAGCATTTT
TRBV4-3	TRBD1	TRBJ2-3	-	CASSHQVGTGLTDTQYF	TGCGCCAGCAGCCACCAGGTCGGGACAGGACTTACAGATACACAGTATTTT
TRBV7-9	TRBD1	TRBJ2-1	-	CATSLSFGTGNDQFF	TGTGCCACCAGCTTGAGCTTTGGGACAGGGAATGATCAGTTCTTC
TRBV11-2	-	TRBJ2-3	-	CVSSLDRGTRDTLYF	TGTGTCAGCAGCTTAGACCGGGGCACAAGAGATACGCTGTATTTT
TRBV29-1	-	TRBJ2-5	-	CSGARGQETQYF	TGCAGCGGGGCCAGGGGCCAAGAGACCCAGTACTTC